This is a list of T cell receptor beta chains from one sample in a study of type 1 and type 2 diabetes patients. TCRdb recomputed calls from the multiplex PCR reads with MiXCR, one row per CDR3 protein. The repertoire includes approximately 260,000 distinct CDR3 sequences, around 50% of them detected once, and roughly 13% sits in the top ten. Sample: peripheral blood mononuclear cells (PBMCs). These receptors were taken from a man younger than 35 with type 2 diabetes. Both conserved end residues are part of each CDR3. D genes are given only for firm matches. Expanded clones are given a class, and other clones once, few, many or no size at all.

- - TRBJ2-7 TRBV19 TGTGCCAGTTCTGAACTATTTTCGTACGAGCAGTACTTC CASSELFSYEQYF
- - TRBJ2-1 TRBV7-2 TGTGCCAGCAGCCCAGTTAGCTCCTACAATGAGCAGTTCTTC CASSPVSSYNEQFF
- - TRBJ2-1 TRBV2 TGTGCCAGCAGTGCTTGGGGATTGGGCTACGAGCAGTTCTTC CASSAWGLGYEQFF
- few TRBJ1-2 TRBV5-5 TGTGCCAGCAGCTTGGGCCCCTATGGCTACACCTTC CASSLGPYGYTF
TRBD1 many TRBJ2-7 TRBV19 TGTGCCAGTAGTCCGGGACAGGAACCCTACGAGCAGTACTTC CASSPGQEPYEQYF
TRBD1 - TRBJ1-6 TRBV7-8 TGTGCCAGCAGCCCGGACAGGGCGTACTTAGCCCTCCACTTT CASSPDRAYLALHF
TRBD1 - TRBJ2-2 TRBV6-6 TGTGCCAGCAGGGGACAGGTTAACACCGGGGAGCTGTTTTTT CASRGQVNTGELFF
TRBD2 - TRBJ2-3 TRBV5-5 TGTGCCAGCAGCTTGGCGGGCGGGAGTAGGGCAGATACGCAGTATTTT CASSLAGGSRADTQYF
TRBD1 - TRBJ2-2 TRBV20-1 TGCAGTGCCCTGACAGGGTCCACCGGGGAGCTGTTTTTT CSALTGSTGELFF
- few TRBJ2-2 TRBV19 TGTGCCAGTAGTATACGGCAGGGGAGGGGGGAGCTGTTTTTT CASSIRQGRGELFF
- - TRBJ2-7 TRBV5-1 TGCGCCAGCAGCTTGGCTAAATCCTACGAGCAGTACTTC CASSLAKSYEQYF
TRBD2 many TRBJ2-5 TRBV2 TGTGCCAGCAGCGCGACTAGCGGAGCGCAGACCCAGTACTTC CASSATSGAQTQYF
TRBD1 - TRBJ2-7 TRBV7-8 TGTGCCAGCAGCTCGAATGGGGACAGGTTAGGCGACGAGCAGTACTTC CASSSNGDRLGDEQYF
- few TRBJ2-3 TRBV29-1 TGCAGCGTTTGGGGAACAGATACGCAGTATTTT CSVWGTDTQYF
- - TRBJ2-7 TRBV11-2 TGTGCCAGCAGCTTAGTTGCGGCACAGCAGTACTTC CASSLVAAQQYF
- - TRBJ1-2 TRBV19 TGTGCCAGTAGTATCACCCGGCAGGGAGGCGGCTACACCTTC CASSITRQGGGYTF
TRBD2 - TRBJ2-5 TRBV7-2 TGTGCCAGCAGCCCGGGACTAGCGGGAGCAGAGACCCAGTACTTC CASSPGLAGAETQYF
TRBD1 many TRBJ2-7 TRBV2 TGTGCCAGCACCGGGACAGCCACAACCTACGAGCAGTACTTC CASTGTATTYEQYF
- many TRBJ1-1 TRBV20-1 TGCAGTGCTAGAGGAGGCACTGAAGCTTTCTTT CSARGGTEAFF
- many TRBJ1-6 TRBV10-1 TGCGCCAGCAGTGACAGGGAGGGCTCACCCCTCCACTTT CASSDREGSPLHF
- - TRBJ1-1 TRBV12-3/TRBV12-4 TGTGCCAACTACGGACGGACGAACACTGAAGCTTTCTTT CANYGRTNTEAFF
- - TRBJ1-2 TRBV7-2 TGTGCCAGCAGAAACCTATTGGGGGAAACTAACTATGGCTACACCTTC CASRNLLGETNYGYTF
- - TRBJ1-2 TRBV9 TGTGCCAGCAGCCCCGGGGACGTTGCCAGCTATGGCTACACCTTC CASSPGDVASYGYTF
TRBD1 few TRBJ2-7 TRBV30 TGTGCCTGGAGTCAAGCCGGGACAGGGGGACTGGAGCAGTACTTC CAWSQAGTGGLEQYF
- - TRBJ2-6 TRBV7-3 TGTGCCAGCAGCCCCTACAACTCTGGGGCCAACGTCCTGACTTTC CASSPYNSGANVLTF
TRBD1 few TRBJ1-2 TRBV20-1 TGCAGTGCTAGATTGGGACAGGGGGTAGGCTACACCTTC CSARLGQGVGYTF
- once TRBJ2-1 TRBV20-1 TGCAGTGCAGTAGCCCCTTCCTACGAGCAGTTCTTC CSAVAPSYEQFF
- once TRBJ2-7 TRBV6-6 TGTGCCAGCAGTTACGCAGGGGATGGTCCGGACAGCTACGAGCAGTACTTC CASSYAGDGPDSYEQYF
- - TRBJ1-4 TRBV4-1 TGCGCCAGCAGCCAAGGCCTGACTGATGAAAAACTGTTTTTT CASSQGLTDEKLFF
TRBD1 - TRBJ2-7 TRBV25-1 TGTGCCAGCAGTCCGGCCCTAGGACAGGACCTCTACGAGCAGTACTTC CASSPALGQDLYEQYF
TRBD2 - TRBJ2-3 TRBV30 TGTGCCACCACCTCTAGCGGGAGTCGGACAGATACGCAGTATTTT CATTSSGSRTDTQYF
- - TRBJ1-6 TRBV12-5 TGTGCTAGTGGGAGAGGGGGGAGAAACTCACCCCTCCACTTT CASGRGGRNSPLHF
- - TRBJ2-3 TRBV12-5 TGTGCTAGTGGTACACTAGAGACAGATACGCAGTATTTT CASGTLETDTQYF
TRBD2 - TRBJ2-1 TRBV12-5 TGTGCCAGTGGGGATACTTCTAGCGGGAGGGGTCTATATAATGAGCAGTTCTTC CASGDTSSGRGLYNEQFF
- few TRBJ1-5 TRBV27 TGTGCCAGCAGTCCTTTTGGCCGAGGGAGGACCCAGCATTTT CASSPFGRGRTQHF
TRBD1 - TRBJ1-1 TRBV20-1 TGCAGTACCCGGACAGGGAGGGGAGCTTTCTTT CSTRTGRGAFF
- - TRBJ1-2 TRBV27 TGTGCCAGCAGTTGGCACAGGGAAAGTTCTCATGACGGCTACACCTTC CASSWHRESSHDGYTF
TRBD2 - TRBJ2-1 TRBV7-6 TGTGCCAGCAGCCCAAGGACTAGCGGGGGGCCCGCACGTTACAATGAGCAGTTCTTC CASSPRTSGGPARYNEQFF
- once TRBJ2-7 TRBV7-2 TGTGCCAGCAGCTTTACAGGGAAAGCTTACGAGCAGTACTTC CASSFTGKAYEQYF
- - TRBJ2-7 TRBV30 TGTGCCTGGAGTGGACTAAGGGGCCTCCCCTACGAGCAGTACTTC CAWSGLRGLPYEQYF
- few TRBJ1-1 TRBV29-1 TGCAGCGTTGGGGCTGCTTTCTTT CSVGAAFF
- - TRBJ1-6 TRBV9 TGTGCCAGCAGCGTAGGTGAGGGGATCTTGAGTTCACCCCTCCACTTT CASSVGEGILSSPLHF
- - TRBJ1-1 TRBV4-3 TGCGCCAGCAGCCAAGCAGTAGTGGGGGGAGGAAGAGACACTGAAGCTTTCTTT CASSQAVVGGGRDTEAFF
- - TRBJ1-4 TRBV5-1 TGCGCCAGCAGCTTGTTTTCACCGACGGACGTTGAAAAACTGTTTTTT CASSLFSPTDVEKLFF
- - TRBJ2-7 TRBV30 TGTGCCCTGGAGGTATATGGCAGCGGATCCTACGAGCAGTACTTC CALEVYGSGSYEQYF
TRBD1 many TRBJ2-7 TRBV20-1 TGCAGTGCCGGGACAGTCGGCAACGAGCAGTACTTC CSAGTVGNEQYF